This T cell receptor (beta chain) was identified in a study of CD8 T cells in ankylosing spondylitis. TCRdb reprocessed the 5' RACE reads with MiXCR, giving one entry per CDR3 protein. Here the sample spans about 510,000 distinct CDR3 sequences, approximately 5% being singletons. This clonotype has ten or more counts. The antigen is not known. Study-wide points: Significantly higher representation of disease-linked clones was reported for matched ankylosing spondylitis synovial fluid. About 8 highly homologous variants made up a TCR beta motif, and this motif appeared characteristic of ankylosing spondylitis blood. Existing reports had already noted some motif variants in reactive arthritis synovial fluid and blood.

Specimen: blood, either unsorted or a sorted T cell fraction (not recorded which). This TCR derives from a male donor with ankylosing spondylitis.

This CDR3 is CASSVGQSPGNTIYF. The CDR3 coding sequence is TGCGCCAGCAGCGTGGGACAGTCTCCTGGAAACACCATATATTTT. This rearrangement joins TRBV5-1 to TRBJ1-3, with TRBD1 matching 7 bases. V lost 4 bases and J lost 2; bases outside the gene matches: 6. The CDR3 spans 15 residues. The germline gives CDR1 SGHRS, CDR2 YFSETQ.